This TCR beta chain was obtained from a study of cytomegalovirus exposure and HLA in healthy donors. Whole-study findings and limits: In an earlier analysis, in 587 donors, most V segments appeared productive either ~87% or ~30% of the time.

With regard to this clone: As yet, its antigen is unknown.

With 60 Vbeta and 13 Jbeta primers, the PCR was carried out. The protocol was immunoSEQ multiplex PCR, while the TCRdb copy is restricted to in-frame clones and leaves out a portion. The sample has approximately 150,000 clones, about 75% seen once. This CDR3 has 13 amino acids. V shed 8 bases and J 1 base; nucleotides not matched to a gene: 5. The germline CDR1 and CDR2 sequences are SGHRS and YFSETQ. The chain carries TRBV5-1 and TRBJ1-1; 7 bases align to TRBD1. Sequences were obtained from PBMCs. The sequence was obtained from a man aged 35 to 55 in good health and CMV-seronegative. This CDR3 reads CASTGTENTEAFF. In DNA, the CDR3 is TGCGCCAGTACCGGGACAGAGAACACTGAAGCTTTCTTT.